This T cell receptor beta chain is from a study of T cells in Graves' hyperthyroidism and ophthalmopathy. The wider study: Before treatment of any kind, peripheral blood was taken at initial diagnosis.

Amplification of TCR beta CDR3 regions used RNA as the template. RT-PCR in the first round (using the HTBI primer set) targeted the TCR CDR3. Via MiXCR, TCRdb re-called the multiplex PCR reads, giving one row per CDR3 protein. The sample holds a few hundred thousand distinct CDR3 sequences, 15% to 19% seen once. The germline gives CDR1 SGHRS, CDR2 YFSETQ. There are 15 residues in the CDR3. Trimming took off 2 bases at V and 3 bases at J, with 15 bases between the two ends. Uncontrolled infection, other autoimmune disease, pregnancy or lactation led to exclusion. Fresh peripheral blood, 10 ml, yielded the PBMCs. The table lists this clonotype with many counts.

The origin of this receptor is a woman aged 25 to 39 with Graves' hyperthyroidism. Sequenced: blood. The rearrangement joins TRBV5-1 to TRBJ2-7; tentatively, D is TRBD2 (6 bases). DNA for the CDR3: TGCGCCAGCAGCTTTCATTCGGGAGACGTCTACGAGCAGTACTTC. It encodes CASSFHSGDVYEQYF.